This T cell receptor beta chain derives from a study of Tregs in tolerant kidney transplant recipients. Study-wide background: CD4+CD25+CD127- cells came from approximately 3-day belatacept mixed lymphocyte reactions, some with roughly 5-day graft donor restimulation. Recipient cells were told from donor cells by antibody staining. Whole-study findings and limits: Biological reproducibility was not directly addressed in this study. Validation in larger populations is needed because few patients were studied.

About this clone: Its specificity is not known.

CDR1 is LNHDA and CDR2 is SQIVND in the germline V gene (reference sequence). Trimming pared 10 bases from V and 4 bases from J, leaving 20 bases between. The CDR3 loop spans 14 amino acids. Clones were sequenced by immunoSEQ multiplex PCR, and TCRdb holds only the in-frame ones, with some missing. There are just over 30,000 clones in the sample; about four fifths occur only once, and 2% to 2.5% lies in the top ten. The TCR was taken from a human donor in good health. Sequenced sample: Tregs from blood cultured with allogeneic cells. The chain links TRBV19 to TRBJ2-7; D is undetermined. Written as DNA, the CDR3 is TGTGCCACCCGTTGGAGAGTAGAAGGTTACGAGCAGTACTTC. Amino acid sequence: CATRWRVEGYEQYF.